These 5 T cell receptor beta chains came from one sample sequenced in a study of human T cells and chemical hapten exposure. TCRdb itself ran the RACE reads through MiXCR, one entry per CDR3 protein. Here the sample spans 35,000 to 50,000 distinct CDR3 sequences, 3% to 4% being singletons. Time point defined: healthy volunteer bleed at 6 weeks. Total RNA was isolated from unfractionated whole blood. Sequenced sample: whole blood. The source is a human donor in good health. Some clones in this sample may be carry-over from other donors' samples.

This clonotype was observed many times. This chain joins TRBV5-5 and TRBJ2-2; TRBD1 aligns across 7 bases. The CDR3 is 13 amino acids. CDR1 and CDR2 from the germline V gene are SGHKS and YYEKEE (reference sequence). The trim removed 4 bases at V and 4 bases at J, leaving 1 base unmatched. CDR3 coding DNA: TGTGCCAGCAGCAGGGACAGCACCGGGGAGCTGTTTTTT. It is translated as CASSRDSTGELFF.

For this clonotype: A read error is possible here, since a much larger clone lies one base away. The chain combines TRBV7-3 with TRBJ2-2; D is possibly TRBD1 or TRBD2 (5 bases each). CDR1 SGHTA and CDR2 FQGTGA come from the germline V gene. This CDR3 is built from 17 residues. The CDR3: CASSPNGGGRNTGKLFF. CDR3 nucleotides: TGTGCCAGCAGCCCCAATGGGGGTGGACGGAACACCGGGAAGCTGTTTTTT.

The chain uses TRBV27 and TRBJ1-4; D possibly corresponds to TRBD1 (5 bases). Trimming took off 5 bases at V and 10 bases at J, with 20 bases between the two ends. Germline assignment: CDR1 MNHEY and CDR2 SMNVEV (reference sequence). The CDR3 sequence is 15 residues long. CDR3: CASSPLPGTRVKLFF. In nucleotides, the CDR3 is TGTGCCAGCAGTCCGTTACCGGGGACCCGAGTAAAACTGTTTTTT.

This clonotype was observed many times. The rearrangement links TRBV20-1 to TRBJ2-7; D may match TRBD1 or TRBD2 (5 bases each). This CDR3 spans 13 amino acids. The germline CDR1 and CDR2 sequences are DFQATT and SNEGSKA (reference sequence). Trimming left V 7 bases short and J 3 bases short, with 16 bases between. CDR3 sequence: CSGEGLWVYEQYF. The CDR3, as DNA: TGCAGTGGTGAGGGGCTCTGGGTCTACGAGCAGTACTTC.

This clonotype has a count of ten or more. The rearrangement joins TRBV20-1 to TRBJ1-1; the match to TRBD1 covers 7 bases. The CDR3 is 13 residues long. Per the germline V gene, CDR1 is DFQATT and CDR2 is SNEGSKA (reference sequence). J gave up 7 bases and V 6 bases, and 11 bases lay outside the gene matches. Here the CDR3 DNA reads TGCAGTGCCCCCCGACAGGGTTCGTTTGAAGCTTTCTTT. It codes for CSAPRQGSFEAFF.